The subject of this entry is one TCR beta chain. Each CDR3 protein gets one entry in TCRdb, which reprocessed the 5' RACE reads and gives no DNA. The table gives around 280,000 distinct CDR3 sequences; the top ten clones make up about 0.4% of it. This entry is derived from a study of T cells expressing NK-cell markers. Germline-derived CDR1 and CDR2 are GTSNPN and SVGIG (reference sequence). The CDR3 loop spans 12 amino acids. Sample: blood T cells: a sorted CD56 or NKG2C T cell subset, CD4+ or CD8+ T cells, or bulk PBMC T cells (not recorded which). The V gene is TRBV30, the J gene TRBJ2-5; TCRdb reports TRBD2, a call that lacks DNA to check it against. The TCR comes from a young man in good health. The CDR3 sequence is CAWSPSTETQYF.